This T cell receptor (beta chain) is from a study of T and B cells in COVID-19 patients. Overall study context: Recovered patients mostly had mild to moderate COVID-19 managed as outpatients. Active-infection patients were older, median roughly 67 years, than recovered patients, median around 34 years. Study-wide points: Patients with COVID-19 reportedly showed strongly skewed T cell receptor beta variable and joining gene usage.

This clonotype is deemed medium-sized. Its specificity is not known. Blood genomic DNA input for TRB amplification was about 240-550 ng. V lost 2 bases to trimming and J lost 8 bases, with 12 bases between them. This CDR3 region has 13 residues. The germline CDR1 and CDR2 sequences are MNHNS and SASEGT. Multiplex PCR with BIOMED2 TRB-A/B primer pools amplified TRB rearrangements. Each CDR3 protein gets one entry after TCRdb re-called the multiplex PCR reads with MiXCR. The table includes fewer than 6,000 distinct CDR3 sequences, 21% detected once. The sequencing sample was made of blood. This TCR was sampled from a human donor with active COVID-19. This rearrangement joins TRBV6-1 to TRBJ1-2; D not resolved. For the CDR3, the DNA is TGTGCCAGCAGTGAATCTACCCGGGCGGGCTACACCTTC. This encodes CASSESTRAGYTF.